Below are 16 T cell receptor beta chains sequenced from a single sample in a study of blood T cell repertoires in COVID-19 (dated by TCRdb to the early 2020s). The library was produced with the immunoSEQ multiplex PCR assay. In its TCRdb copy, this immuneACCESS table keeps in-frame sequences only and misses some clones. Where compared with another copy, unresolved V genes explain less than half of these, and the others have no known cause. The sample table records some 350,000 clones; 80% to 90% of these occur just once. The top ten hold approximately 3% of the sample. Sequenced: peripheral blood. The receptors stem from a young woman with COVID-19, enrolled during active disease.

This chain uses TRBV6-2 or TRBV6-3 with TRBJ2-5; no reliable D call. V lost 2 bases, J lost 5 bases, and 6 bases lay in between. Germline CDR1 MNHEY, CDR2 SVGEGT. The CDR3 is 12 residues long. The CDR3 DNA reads TGTGCCAGCAGTTACAGCAGGGAGACCCAGTACTTC. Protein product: CASSYSRETQYF.

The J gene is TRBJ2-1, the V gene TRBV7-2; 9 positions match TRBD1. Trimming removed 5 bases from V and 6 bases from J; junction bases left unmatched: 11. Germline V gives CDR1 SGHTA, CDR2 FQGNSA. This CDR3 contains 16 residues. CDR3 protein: CASSPQGTGNINEQFF. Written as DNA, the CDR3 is TGTGCCAGCAGCCCCCAAGGGACAGGGAATATCAATGAGCAGTTCTTC.

The CDR3 DNA reads as TGTGCCAGCACTCTGGGCCTAGCGGGAGTAAATGAGCAGTTCTTC. Its translation: CASTLGLAGVNEQFF. The chain joins TRBV5-8 to TRBJ2-1; TRBD2 matches 10 bases. Unmatched junction bases numbered 10, after V lost 6 bases and J lost 7 bases. Germline CDR1 reads SGHTS; CDR2 reads YDEGEE. The CDR3 extends over 15 amino acids.

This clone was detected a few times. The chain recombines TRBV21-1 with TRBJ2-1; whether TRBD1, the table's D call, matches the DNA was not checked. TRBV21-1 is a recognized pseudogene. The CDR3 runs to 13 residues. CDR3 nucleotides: TGTGCAGGAGGGGGCGGGCTCCACAATGAGCAGTTCTTC. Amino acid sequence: CAGGGGLHNEQFF.

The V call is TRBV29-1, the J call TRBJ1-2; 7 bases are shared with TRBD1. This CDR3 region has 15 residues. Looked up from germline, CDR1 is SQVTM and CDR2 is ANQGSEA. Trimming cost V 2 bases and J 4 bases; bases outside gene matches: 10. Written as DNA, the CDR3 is TGCAGCGTTGAACCCTGGGGGACAGCCCCCTATGGCTACACCTTC. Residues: CSVEPWGTAPYGYTF.

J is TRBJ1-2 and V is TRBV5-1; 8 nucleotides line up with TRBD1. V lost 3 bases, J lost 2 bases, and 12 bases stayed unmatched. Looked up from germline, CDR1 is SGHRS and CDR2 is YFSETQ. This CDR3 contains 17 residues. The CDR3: CASSSTPLTGVNYGYTF. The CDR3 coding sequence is TGCGCCAGCAGCTCGACACCCCTGACAGGGGTGAACTATGGCTACACCTTC.

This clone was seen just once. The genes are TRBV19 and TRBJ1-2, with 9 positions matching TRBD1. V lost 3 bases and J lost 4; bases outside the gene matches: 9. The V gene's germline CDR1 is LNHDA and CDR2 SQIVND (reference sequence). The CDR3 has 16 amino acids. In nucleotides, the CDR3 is TGTGCCAGTAGTATGGGAACAGGGGGCCGGGGCTATGGCTACACCTTC. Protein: CASSMGTGGRGYGYTF.

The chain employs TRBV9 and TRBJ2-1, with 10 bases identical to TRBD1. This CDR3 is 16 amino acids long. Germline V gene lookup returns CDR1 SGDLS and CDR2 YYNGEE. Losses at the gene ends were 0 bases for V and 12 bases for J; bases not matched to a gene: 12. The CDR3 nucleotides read TGTGCCAGCAGCGTAGACTGGGGACAGGGGCTTTTGGGGCAGTTCTTC. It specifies CASSVDWGQGLLGQFF. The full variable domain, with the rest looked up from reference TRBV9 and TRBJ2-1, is DSGVTQTPKHLITATGQRVTLRCSPRSGDLSVYWYQQSLDQGLQFLIQYYNGEERAKGNILERFSAQQFPDLHSELNLSSLELGDSALYFCASSVDWGQGLLGQFFGPGTRLTVL.

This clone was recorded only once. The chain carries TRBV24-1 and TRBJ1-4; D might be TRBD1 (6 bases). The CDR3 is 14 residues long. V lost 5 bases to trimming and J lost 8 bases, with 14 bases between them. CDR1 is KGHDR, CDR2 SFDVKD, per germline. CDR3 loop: CATSATGFGEKLFF. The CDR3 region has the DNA TGTGCCACCAGTGCCACAGGGTTCGGGGAAAAACTGTTTTTT.

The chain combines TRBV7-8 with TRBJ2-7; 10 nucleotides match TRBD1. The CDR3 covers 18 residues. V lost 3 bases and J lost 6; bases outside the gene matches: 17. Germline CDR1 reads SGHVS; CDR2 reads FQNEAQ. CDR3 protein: CASSLRGGQGSWMGEQYV. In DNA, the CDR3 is TGTGCCAGCAGCTTGAGGGGGGGACAGGGGTCCTGGATGGGCGAGCAGTACGTC.

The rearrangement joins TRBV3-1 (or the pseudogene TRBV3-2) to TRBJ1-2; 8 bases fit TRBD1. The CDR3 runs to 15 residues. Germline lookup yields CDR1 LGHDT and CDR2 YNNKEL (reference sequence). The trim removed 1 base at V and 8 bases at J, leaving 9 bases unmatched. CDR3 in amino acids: CASSQVAGGMGGYTF. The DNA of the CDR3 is TGTGCCAGCAGCCAAGTTGCAGGGGGCATGGGCGGCTACACCTTC.

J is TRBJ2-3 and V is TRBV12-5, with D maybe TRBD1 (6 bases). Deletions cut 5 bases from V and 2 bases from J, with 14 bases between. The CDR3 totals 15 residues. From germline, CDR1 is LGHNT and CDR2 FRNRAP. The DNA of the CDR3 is TGTGCTAGTGGTCCAGAACAGGGACCCACAGATACGCAGTATTTT. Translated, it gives CASGPEQGPTDTQYF.

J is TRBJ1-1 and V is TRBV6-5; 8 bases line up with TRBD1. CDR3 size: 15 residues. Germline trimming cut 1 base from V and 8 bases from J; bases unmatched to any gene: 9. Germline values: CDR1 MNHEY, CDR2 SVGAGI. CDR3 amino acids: CASSYWTGQGAEAFF. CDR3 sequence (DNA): TGTGCCAGCAGTTACTGGACAGGGCAAGGAGCCGAAGCTTTCTTT.

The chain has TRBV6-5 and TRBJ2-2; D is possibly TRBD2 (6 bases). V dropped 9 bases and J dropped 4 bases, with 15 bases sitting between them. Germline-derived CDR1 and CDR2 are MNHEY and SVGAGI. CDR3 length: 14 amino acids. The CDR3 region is CASKLGGRTGELFF. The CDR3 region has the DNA TGTGCCAGTAAACTCGGGGGACGCACCGGGGAGCTGTTTTTT.

CDR3 DNA sequence: TGCGCCAGCAGCCAAGATCGGGGGGAAAAAGACTATGGCTACACCTTC. Its translation is CASSQDRGEKDYGYTF. The rearrangement joins TRBV4-3 to TRBJ1-2; maybe TRBD1 (5 bases). CDR1 and CDR2 (germline): LGHNA, YSLEER. V was cut by 0 bases and J by 3 bases, with 14 bases left in between. This CDR3 is built from 16 residues.

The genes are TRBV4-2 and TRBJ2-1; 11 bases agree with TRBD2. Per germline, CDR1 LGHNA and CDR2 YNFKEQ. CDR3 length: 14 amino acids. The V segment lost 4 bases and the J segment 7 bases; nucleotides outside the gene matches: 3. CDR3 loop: CASSRLAGGNEQFF. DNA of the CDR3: TGTGCCAGCAGCCGTCTAGCGGGGGGTAATGAGCAGTTCTTC.